This is a list of T cell receptor beta chains from one sample in a study of cytomegalovirus exposure and HLA in healthy donors. Measured with immunoSEQ multiplex PCR; TCRdb has only the in-frame clones, and not every one. The sample records more than 75,000 clones, 70% to 80% being singletons. The sequenced material came from PBMCs. The source is a middle-aged woman in good health and CMV-seropositive. Both conserved end residues are part of each CDR3. A D gene is named only where the DNA matches it firmly. Size values are once, few and many counts, or a class for expanded clones, and some rows have none.

j_gene: TRBJ2-1
abundance: NA
v_gene: TRBV7-6
d_gene: NA
CDR3nt: TGTGCCAGCACCAAACTGTCAGGGGCGACGAACAATGAGCAGTTCTTC
CDR3aa: CASTKLSGATNNEQFF

j_gene: TRBJ2-3
abundance: NA
v_gene: TRBV5-1
d_gene: NA
CDR3nt: TGCGCCAGCAGCCCTCAGACAGGTAGCACAGATACGCAGTATTTT
CDR3aa: CASSPQTGSTDTQYF

j_gene: TRBJ2-7
abundance: NA
v_gene: TRBV9
d_gene: NA
CDR3nt: TGTGCCAGCAGCGTTTCCACTGGGGCATCTCACGAGCAGTACTTC
CDR3aa: CASSVSTGASHEQYF

j_gene: TRBJ2-1
abundance: NA
v_gene: TRBV19
d_gene: NA
CDR3nt: TGTGCCAGTAGCGGACAGCTCTCCTACAATGAGCAGTTCTTC
CDR3aa: CASSGQLSYNEQFF

j_gene: TRBJ2-1
abundance: few
v_gene: TRBV19
d_gene: NA
CDR3nt: TGTGCCAGTAGATTTGGGGGCGAGCAGTTCTTC
CDR3aa: CASRFGGEQFF

j_gene: TRBJ1-3
abundance: NA
v_gene: TRBV2
d_gene: NA
CDR3nt: TGTGCCAGCAGTAAGACAGGCTCTGGAAACACCATATATTTT
CDR3aa: CASSKTGSGNTIYF

j_gene: TRBJ1-3
abundance: few
v_gene: TRBV6-5
d_gene: NA
CDR3nt: TGTGCCAGCACCGACGCGCAGAGTCCAGGGACCATATATTTT
CDR3aa: CASTDAQSPGTIYF

j_gene: TRBJ2-2
abundance: NA
v_gene: TRBV27
d_gene: NA
CDR3nt: TGTGCCAGCTCCCCGGGGGTGGGGAATGGGTCCGGGGAGCTGTTTTTT
CDR3aa: CASSPGVGNGSGELFF

j_gene: TRBJ1-1
abundance: NA
v_gene: TRBV7-9
d_gene: NA
CDR3nt: TGTTCCAGCAGCTTAGAGGAGGGGAGGTCTTTCTTT
CDR3aa: CSSSLEEGRSFF

j_gene: TRBJ2-7
abundance: once
v_gene: TRBV6-5
d_gene: TRBD1
CDR3nt: TGTGCCCACTTACCAGGGACAGGGGGCCTCTACGAGCAGTACTTC
CDR3aa: CAHLPGTGGLYEQYF

j_gene: TRBJ1-4
abundance: few
v_gene: TRBV19
d_gene: TRBD1
CDR3nt: TGTGCCAGTAGTAGCCCGGTGGGACAGGGGAATGAAAAACTGTTTTTT
CDR3aa: CASSSPVGQGNEKLFF

j_gene: TRBJ2-5
abundance: NA
v_gene: TRBV7-2
d_gene: TRBD2
CDR3nt: TGTGCCAGCAGCTCCCAAACCGGACTAGCGGGAGGGCCGGGGGAGCAGTACTTC
CDR3aa: CASSSQTGLAGGPGEQYF

j_gene: TRBJ2-7
abundance: once
v_gene: TRBV28
d_gene: NA
CDR3nt: TGTGCCAGCAGGGGCTCCGGGAAACCTTCTTTCTCCGAGCAGTACTTC
CDR3aa: CASRGSGKPSFSEQYF

j_gene: TRBJ1-3
abundance: few
v_gene: TRBV6-5
d_gene: NA
CDR3nt: TGTGCCAGCAGCCCGGACGGGGTGAGAGGAAACACCATATATTTT
CDR3aa: CASSPDGVRGNTIYF

j_gene: TRBJ1-6
abundance: few
v_gene: TRBV19
d_gene: NA
CDR3nt: TGTGCCAGTAATTCCAGGGGATCGAATTCACCCCTCCACTTT
CDR3aa: CASNSRGSNSPLHF

j_gene: TRBJ2-3
abundance: NA
v_gene: TRBV6-5
d_gene: TRBD1
CDR3nt: TGTGCCAGCAGTTACTATGACAGGGGAGGAGATACGCAGTATTTT
CDR3aa: CASSYYDRGGDTQYF

j_gene: TRBJ2-1
abundance: once
v_gene: TRBV19
d_gene: TRBD1
CDR3nt: TGTGCCAGTAGTTCCCGACAGGGAGCATACAATGAGCAGTTCTTC
CDR3aa: CASSSRQGAYNEQFF

j_gene: TRBJ1-5
abundance: NA
v_gene: TRBV5-8
d_gene: TRBD1
CDR3nt: TGTGCCAGCAGCTTCAGCAGGGGGCGGTTTCAGCCCCAGCATTTT
CDR3aa: CASSFSRGRFQPQHF

j_gene: TRBJ2-7
abundance: NA
v_gene: TRBV7-9
d_gene: NA
CDR3nt: TGTGCCAGCAGCTTATCTGACTTAGCCTCCTACGAGCAGTACTTC
CDR3aa: CASSLSDLASYEQYF

j_gene: TRBJ2-1
abundance: few
v_gene: TRBV5-1
d_gene: TRBD2
CDR3nt: TGCGCCAGCAGCTTTTCAGGTGGTCTAGCGGGGGCGAATGAGCAGTTCTTC
CDR3aa: CASSFSGGLAGANEQFF

j_gene: TRBJ2-3
abundance: NA
v_gene: TRBV25-1
d_gene: TRBD2
CDR3nt: TGTGCCAGCACCCCAGCGGGGCGACACACAGATACGCAGTATTTT
CDR3aa: CASTPAGRHTDTQYF

j_gene: TRBJ1-2
abundance: NA
v_gene: TRBV2
d_gene: NA
CDR3nt: TGTGCCAGCCCAAGGACAGAGAGAATCTATGGCTACACCTTC
CDR3aa: CASPRTERIYGYTF

j_gene: TRBJ2-1
abundance: few
v_gene: TRBV4-3
d_gene: TRBD2
CDR3nt: TGCGCCAGCAGCCAAGGCCCTAGCGGGATGCAGTTCTTC
CDR3aa: CASSQGPSGMQFF

j_gene: TRBJ1-1
abundance: NA
v_gene: TRBV5-4
d_gene: TRBD1
CDR3nt: TGTGCCAGCGGGACAGGGTTAGCTGAAGCTTTCTTT
CDR3aa: CASGTGLAEAFF

j_gene: TRBJ2-2
abundance: NA
v_gene: TRBV13
d_gene: NA
CDR3nt: TGTGCCAGCAGCTCCGAGGGGAACACCGGGGAGCTGTTTTTT
CDR3aa: CASSSEGNTGELFF

j_gene: TRBJ1-1
abundance: NA
v_gene: TRBV6-1
d_gene: NA
CDR3nt: TGTGCCAGCAGATCTGGAGGGGGGAGGGACACTGAAGCTTTCTTT
CDR3aa: CASRSGGGRDTEAFF

j_gene: TRBJ2-1
abundance: NA
v_gene: TRBV7-9
d_gene: TRBD2
CDR3nt: TGTGCCAGCAGCTTAGCGGGAGGGGCCGGAATCAATGAGCAGTTCTTC
CDR3aa: CASSLAGGAGINEQFF

j_gene: TRBJ1-1
abundance: NA
v_gene: TRBV19
d_gene: TRBD1
CDR3nt: TGTGCCAGTATGAGGGACAGGGGGAACACTGAAGCTTTCTTT
CDR3aa: CASMRDRGNTEAFF

j_gene: TRBJ2-7
abundance: NA
v_gene: TRBV29-1
d_gene: TRBD1
CDR3nt: TGCAGCGTACCGGGACAGACTTACGAGCAGTACTTC
CDR3aa: CSVPGQTYEQYF

j_gene: TRBJ1-1
abundance: NA
v_gene: TRBV6-5
d_gene: NA
CDR3nt: TGTGCCAGCAGTTACGAGGGCACTGAAGCTTTCTTT
CDR3aa: CASSYEGTEAFF

j_gene: TRBJ1-3
abundance: NA
v_gene: TRBV11-2
d_gene: NA
CDR3nt: TGTGCCAGCAGCTTAGGGAGGGGATCCTACTCTGGAAACACCATATATTTT
CDR3aa: CASSLGRGSYSGNTIYF

j_gene: TRBJ2-5
abundance: NA
v_gene: TRBV10-3
d_gene: TRBD1
CDR3nt: TGTGCCATCAGAGGGCAGGGGGTAGAGACCCAGTACTTC
CDR3aa: CAIRGQGVETQYF

j_gene: TRBJ2-7
abundance: NA
v_gene: TRBV4-2
d_gene: TRBD1
CDR3nt: TGTGCCAGCAGCCCCGGACAGGGAAACTCCTACGAGCAGTACTTC
CDR3aa: CASSPGQGNSYEQYF

j_gene: TRBJ2-7
abundance: NA
v_gene: TRBV19
d_gene: NA
CDR3nt: TGTGCCAGTAGTATAGGGCGGTCCTACGAGCAGTACTTC
CDR3aa: CASSIGRSYEQYF

j_gene: TRBJ1-2
abundance: NA
v_gene: TRBV7-2
d_gene: NA
CDR3nt: TGTGCCAGCAGCTATAGAGAGGGGGATGGCTACACCTTC
CDR3aa: CASSYREGDGYTF

j_gene: TRBJ2-1
abundance: NA
v_gene: TRBV7-2
d_gene: NA
CDR3nt: TGTGCCAGCAGCTCAGAATCGACTAGGGTAACGGATGAGCAGTTCTTC
CDR3aa: CASSSESTRVTDEQFF

j_gene: TRBJ2-7
abundance: NA
v_gene: TRBV12-2
d_gene: NA
CDR3nt: TGTGCAAGTCGCTTAGCTGGCAGGGGGCTCAGGGTGAACGAGCAGTACTTC
CDR3aa: CASRLAGRGLRVNEQYF

j_gene: TRBJ2-6
abundance: once
v_gene: TRBV30
d_gene: NA
CDR3nt: TGTGCCTGGGCGGACAGCCCTGGCTCTGGGGCCAACGTCCTGACTTTC
CDR3aa: CAWADSPGSGANVLTF

j_gene: TRBJ2-7
abundance: NA
v_gene: TRBV27
d_gene: TRBD2
CDR3nt: TGTGCCAGCAGTTATAAAAAGCGGGAGTACGAGCAGTACTTC
CDR3aa: CASSYKKREYEQYF

j_gene: TRBJ2-5
abundance: NA
v_gene: TRBV28
d_gene: NA
CDR3nt: TGTGCCAGCAGTGAGACAGCCCGGGAGACCCAGTACTTC
CDR3aa: CASSETARETQYF

j_gene: TRBJ2-5
abundance: NA
v_gene: TRBV25-1
d_gene: TRBD1
CDR3nt: TGTGCCAGCAGTGATACGGGGGGACAGGGTAGCGGGACCCAGTACTTC
CDR3aa: CASSDTGGQGSGTQYF

j_gene: TRBJ1-6
abundance: NA
v_gene: TRBV2
d_gene: TRBD1
CDR3nt: TGTGCCAGCAGATTGGGACAGATTAATTCACCCCTCCACTTT
CDR3aa: CASRLGQINSPLHF

j_gene: TRBJ2-2
abundance: NA
v_gene: TRBV30
d_gene: TRBD2
CDR3nt: TGTGCCTGGAGTGTATCCGGGAGGCTCACCGGGGAGCTGTTTTTT
CDR3aa: CAWSVSGRLTGELFF